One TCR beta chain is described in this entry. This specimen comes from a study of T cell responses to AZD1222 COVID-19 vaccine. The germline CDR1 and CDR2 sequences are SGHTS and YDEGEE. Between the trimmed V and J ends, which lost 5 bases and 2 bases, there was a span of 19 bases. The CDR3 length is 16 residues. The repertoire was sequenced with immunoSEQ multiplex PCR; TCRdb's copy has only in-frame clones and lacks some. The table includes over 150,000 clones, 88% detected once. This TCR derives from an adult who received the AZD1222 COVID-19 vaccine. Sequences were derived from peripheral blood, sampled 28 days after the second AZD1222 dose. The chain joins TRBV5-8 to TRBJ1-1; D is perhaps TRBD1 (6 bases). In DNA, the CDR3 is TGTGCCAGCAGTCCTCCAGGGGTGGGGCGAAACACTGAAGCTTTCTTT. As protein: CASSPPGVGRNTEAFF.